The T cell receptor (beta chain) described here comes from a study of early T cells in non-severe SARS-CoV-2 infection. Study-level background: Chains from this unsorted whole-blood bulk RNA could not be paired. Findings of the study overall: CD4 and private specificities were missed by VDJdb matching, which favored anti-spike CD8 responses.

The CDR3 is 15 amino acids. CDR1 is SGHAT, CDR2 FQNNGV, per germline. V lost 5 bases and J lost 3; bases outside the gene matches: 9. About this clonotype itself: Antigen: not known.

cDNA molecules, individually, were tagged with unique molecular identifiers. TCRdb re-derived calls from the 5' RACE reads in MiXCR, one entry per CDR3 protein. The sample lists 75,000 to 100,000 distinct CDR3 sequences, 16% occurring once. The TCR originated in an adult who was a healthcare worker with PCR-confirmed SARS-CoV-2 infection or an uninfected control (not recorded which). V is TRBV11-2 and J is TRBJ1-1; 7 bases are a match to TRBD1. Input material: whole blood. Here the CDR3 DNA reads TGTGCCAGCAGCCGTACGACAGGGCTATACACTGAAGCTTTCTTT. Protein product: CASSRTTGLYTEAFF. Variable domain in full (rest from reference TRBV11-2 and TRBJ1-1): EAGVAQSPRYKIIEKRQSVAFWCNPISGHATLYWYQQILGQGPKLLIQFQNNGVVDDSQLPKDRFSAERLKGVDSTLKIQPAKLEDSAVYLCASSRTTGLYTEAFFGQGTRLTVV.